This is a list of T cell receptor beta chains from one sample in a study of PD-1 blockade in classical Hodgkin lymphoma. TCRdb keeps only in-frame clones here, not all; method: immunoSEQ multiplex PCR. The sample lists about 97,000 clones, around 89% occurring once. Source: peripheral blood mononuclear cells (PBMCs), taken before the second cycle of nivolumab. These receptors were collected from a human donor with classical Hodgkin lymphoma. The CDR3 runs from the conserved cysteine through the conserved F or W.

V gene: TRBV6-5
CDR3 protein: CASIQTQGSTDTQYF

V gene: TRBV30
CDR3 protein: CAFLRTGEAFF

V gene: TRBV7-9
CDR3 protein: CASSGGNTDTQYF

V gene: TRBV29-1
CDR3 protein: CSVGVRDTGEKLFF

V gene: TRBV18
CDR3 protein: CASSPSDNTEAFF

V gene: TRBV5-8
CDR3 protein: CASSFSRGGAGNTIYF

V gene: TRBV19
CDR3 protein: CASSIRRQGGTDTQYF

V gene: TRBV7-9
CDR3 protein: CASTTIGPAGGHTEAFF

V gene: TRBV10-3
CDR3 protein: CAISEGGSGNTIYF

V gene: TRBV18
CDR3 protein: CASSPGQSYEQYF

V gene: TRBV5-4
CDR3 protein: CASSLFAGGLNEQFF

V gene: TRBV10-1
CDR3 protein: CASTPGRILNEQYF

V gene: TRBV19
CDR3 protein: CASDRGGTDTQYF

V gene: TRBV28
CDR3 protein: CASSFLGTGAYGYTF

V gene: TRBV18
CDR3 protein: CASSPGVRDTEAFF

V gene: TRBV11-2
CDR3 protein: CASSLFPSGSQETQYF

V gene: TRBV28
CDR3 protein: CASSRWGLSESAYGYTF

V gene: TRBV11-2
CDR3 protein: CASSLGGEWNGYTF

V gene: TRBV6-1
CDR3 protein: CASSRGTGPYEQYF

V gene: TRBV7-2
CDR3 protein: CASSLMAYMNTEAFF

V gene: TRBV10-1
CDR3 protein: CASSLRGINEQFF

V gene: TRBV30
CDR3 protein: CALRGGPGNEQFF